This T cell receptor (beta chain) was sequenced for a study of OX40 agonist ivuxolimab in advanced cancers. Study in general: Of the participants, more than 35% had some prior anti-PD-1, anti-PD-L1 or anti-CTLA-4 therapy, which was allowed. General observations from the study: Doses of 0.1 to 3.0 mg/kg were accompanied by clonal expansion of CD4+ and CD8+ blood T cells by week 6.

On this clone: Its matching antigen is unknown.

Here immunoSEQ multiplex PCR was the method, and the copy in TCRdb shows in-frame clones only, minus some. The sample has about 62,000 clones, 65% to 90% seen once; the top ten hold roughly 2.3%. Sequencing used CD4+ or CD8+ T cells sorted from blood, obtained in a trial of the OX40 agonist ivuxolimab. The receptor comes from an adult with an advanced solid tumor such as melanoma, head and neck, liver or kidney cancer.

CDR3 in DNA: TGTGCCAGCAGCTTACCCGCAGGAACGAACACCGGGGAGCTGTTTTTT. This sequence encodes CASSLPAGTNTGELFF. This chain joins TRBV7-9 and TRBJ2-2; D unresolved. CDR1 and CDR2 (germline): SEHNR, FQNEAQ (reference sequence). V was cut by 2 bases and J by 0 bases, with 10 bases left in between. This CDR3 has 16 amino acids. Complete variable domain (other parts from reference TRBV7-9 and TRBJ2-2): DTGVSQNPRHKITKRGQNVTFRCDPISEHNRLYWYRQTLGQGPEFLTYFQNEAQLEKSRLLSDRFSAERPKGSFSTLEIQRTEQGDSAMYLCASSLPAGTNTGELFFGEGSRLTVL.